This is a list of T cell receptor beta chains from one sample in a study of blood T cell repertoires in COVID-19. Data came from immunoSEQ multiplex PCR; TCRdb stores just in-frame clones and leaves some out. The sample holds 200,000 to 300,000 clones, about 89% seen once. Sequencing used peripheral blood. These receptors were taken from a woman between 55 and 75 years old who had recovered from COVID-19. Each CDR3 is given with its conserved first and last residue. D genes are given only for firm matches. Expanded clones are given a class, and other clones once, few, many or no size at all.

d_call	cdr3_length	clone_size	j_call	v_call	cdr3_aa	cdr3_nt
TRBD1	16	-	TRBJ2-2	TRBV5-1	CASSTGQGLDTGELFF	TGCGCCAGCTCCACGGGACAGGGGTTGGACACCGGGGAGCTGTTTTTT
TRBD1	15	-	TRBJ1-6	TRBV28	CASSETDRGRSPLHF	TGTGCCAGCAGCGAAACAGACAGGGGCCGATCACCCCTCCACTTT
TRBD1	14	-	TRBJ1-6	TRBV6-5	CASRSGTVNSPLHF	TGTGCCAGCAGATCCGGGACAGTTAATTCACCCCTCCACTTT
-	14	-	TRBJ2-7	TRBV11-2	CASSLDRLTIEQYF	TGTGCCAGCAGCTTAGACAGATTAACTATCGAGCAGTACTTC
-	15	-	TRBJ2-1	TRBV7-6	CASTLTTGEGSKQFF	TGTGCCAGCACCTTAACTACGGGAGAGGGCTCGAAGCAGTTCTTC
-	16	-	TRBJ1-1	TRBV7-9	CASSYGGQRSNTEAFF	TGTGCCAGCAGCTACGGAGGACAGCGCTCGAACACTGAAGCTTTCTTT
TRBD1	16	-	TRBJ1-6	TRBV5-1	CASSPEGQGTSVRLHF	TGCGCCAGCAGCCCGGAGGGACAGGGAACCTCTGTGCGCCTCCACTTT
TRBD1	15	-	TRBJ2-5	TRBV7-9	CASSYQDRGQETQYF	TGTGCCAGCAGCTATCAGGACAGGGGCCAAGAGACCCAGTACTTC
TRBD1	15	-	TRBJ1-2	TRBV9	CASSPEPGQGRGYTF	TGTGCCAGCAGCCCAGAGCCGGGACAGGGGCGGGGCTACACCTTC
-	12	-	TRBJ1-6	TRBV27	CASSPYNSPLHF	TGTGCCAGCAGTCCTTATAATTCACCCCTCCACTTT
TRBD2	16	-	TRBJ2-1	TRBV27	CASSLIASGGRNEQFF	TGTGCCAGCAGTTTAATAGCTAGCGGGGGACGCAATGAGCAGTTCTTC
-	13	-	TRBJ2-5	TRBV27	CASSFSIQETQYF	TGTGCCAGCAGTTTTTCTATTCAAGAGACCCAGTACTTC
TRBD2	16	-	TRBJ2-2	TRBV2	CASSGLAGANTGELFF	TGTGCCAGCAGTGGCCTAGCGGGAGCTAACACCGGGGAGCTGTTTTTT
TRBD2	14	-	TRBJ2-7	TRBV27	CASSWGTGGDEQYF	TGTGCCAGCAGTTGGGGGACGGGGGGAGATGAGCAGTACTTC
-	13	-	TRBJ1-2	TRBV6-5	CASTGTKNYGYTF	TGTGCCAGTACAGGGACAAAGAACTATGGCTACACCTTC
-	13	-	TRBJ2-5	TRBV7-3	CASSLLRQETQYF	TGTGCCAGCAGCTTACTGCGTCAAGAGACCCAGTACTTC
TRBD1	13	-	TRBJ1-1	TRBV28	CASVWDSGAEAFF	TGTGCCAGCGTCTGGGACAGTGGCGCTGAAGCTTTCTTT
-	13	-	TRBJ2-4	TRBV28	CASSGGSSNIQYF	TGTGCCAGCAGCGGAGGGTCTTCGAACATTCAGTACTTC
-	15	-	TRBJ2-3	TRBV7-3	CASSFNGVRTDTQYF	TGTGCCAGCAGCTTCAACGGGGTCCGGACAGATACGCAGTATTTT
-	14	-	TRBJ2-3	TRBV10-3	CAISDLQGTDTQYF	TGTGCCATCAGTGATTTACAGGGCACAGATACGCAGTATTTT
TRBD1	13	-	TRBJ1-6	TRBV29-1	CSVEQGVGSPLHF	TGCAGCGTTGAACAGGGGGTTGGTTCACCCCTCCACTTT
TRBD1	15	-	TRBJ1-5	TRBV18	CASSSDRAILQPQHF	TGTGCCAGCTCGTCGGACAGGGCCATTTTACAGCCCCAGCATTTT
-	15	-	TRBJ2-7	TRBV25-1	CASSEAQGAGYEQYF	TGTGCCAGCAGTGAAGCCCAGGGAGCGGGCTACGAGCAGTACTTC
TRBD1	13	-	TRBJ1-2	TRBV19	CASSQDYRGGYTF	TGTGCCAGCTCCCAGGACTACAGGGGTGGCTACACCTTC
TRBD1	16	-	TRBJ2-5	TRBV5-4	CASSLGQGDLEETQYF	TGTGCCAGCAGCTTGGGACAGGGCGACCTTGAAGAGACCCAGTACTTC
-	17	-	TRBJ2-7	TRBV7-9	CASSLERKGGASYEQYF	TGTGCCAGCAGCTTAGAGAGAAAAGGGGGGGCGTCCTACGAGCAGTACTTC
-	15	once	TRBJ2-7	TRBV28	CASSLLTQGLDEQYF	TGTGCCAGCAGTTTGCTGACCCAGGGGCTCGACGAGCAGTACTTC
-	15	-	TRBJ2-3	TRBV7-2	CASSLVSGSTDTQYF	TGTGCCAGCAGCTTAGTTTCAGGTAGCACAGATACGCAGTATTTT
-	13	-	TRBJ1-2	TRBV27	CASSERGSYGYTF	TGTGCCAGCAGCGAAAGGGGGAGCTATGGCTACACCTTC
TRBD1	15	-	TRBJ2-7	TRBV5-4	CASSRTSGQQGEQYF	TGTGCCAGCAGCCGCACCTCGGGACAGCAAGGCGAGCAGTACTTC
-	14	-	TRBJ1-5	TRBV2	CASSEESGLNPQHF	TGTGCCAGCAGTGAAGAATCAGGGTTGAACCCCCAGCATTTT
-	12	-	TRBJ1-6	TRBV6-5	CASSLAGWPLHF	TGTGCCAGCAGTTTGGCAGGGTGGCCCCTCCACTTT
-	17	-	TRBJ1-6	TRBV4-1	CASSQFEGSSYNSPLHF	TGCGCCAGCAGCCAATTCGAAGGGAGCTCCTATAATTCACCCCTCCACTTT
TRBD1	15	-	TRBJ1-1	TRBV7-3	CASSLKQGARDEAFF	TGTGCCAGCAGCCTAAAACAGGGGGCGCGTGATGAAGCTTTCTTT
-	17	-	TRBJ1-3	TRBV4-1	CASSQAPPPRARNTIYF	TGCGCCAGCAGCCAAGCCCCACCGCCCAGGGCGAGAAACACCATATATTTT
-	16	-	TRBJ1-2	TRBV11-2	CASSFLLIQGLYGYTF	TGTGCCAGCAGCTTCCTTTTAATTCAGGGGTTGTACGGCTACACCTTC
TRBD2	12	-	TRBJ2-7	TRBV29-1	CSVDAGDYEQYF	TGCAGCGTTGATGCGGGGGACTACGAGCAGTACTTC
-	14	many	TRBJ1-1	TRBV3-1/TRBV3-2	CASSPGLSNTEAFF	TGTGCCAGCAGCCCGGGACTCTCGAACACTGAAGCTTTCTTT
-	14	-	TRBJ2-1	TRBV19	CASSIDLTIREQFF	TGTGCCAGTAGTATAGATCTGACAATCCGTGAGCAGTTCTTC
-	14	-	TRBJ2-5	TRBV3-1/TRBV3-2	CASSQGTSLETQYF	TGTGCCAGCAGCCAAGGGACATCTCTAGAGACCCAGTACTTC
-	14	-	TRBJ1-2	TRBV5-6	CASSSPTGNYGYTF	TGTGCCAGCAGCTCCCCGACGGGTAACTATGGCTACACCTTC
TRBD2	15	-	TRBJ2-1	TRBV6-5	CASSYWGLAGGEQFF	TGTGCCAGCAGTTACTGGGGACTAGCGGGGGGTGAGCAGTTCTTC
TRBD2	15	-	TRBJ2-5	TRBV5-1	CASSWGLDYQETQYF	TGCGCCAGCAGCTGGGGACTAGACTACCAAGAGACCCAGTACTTC
-	15	-	TRBJ1-1	TRBV7-2	CASSLASGRGTEAFF	TGTGCCAGCAGCTTAGCGTCTGGGAGGGGGACTGAAGCTTTCTTT
TRBD1	12	-	TRBJ1-2	TRBV24-1	CATSGTEYGYTF	TGTGCCACCTCGGGGACAGAGTACGGCTACACCTTC